This entry is about one T cell receptor beta chain. Its antigen is still unknown. Base qualities are not recorded, but no much larger clone differs from it by a single base. The data derive from a study of molecular identifiers for immune sequencing clone quantification (dated by TCRdb to 2016 to 2018). Concerning the study at large: For a replicate experiment, RNA from roughly 21,000 or 96,000 naive CD8 T cells was divided into five aliquots, and four of the five aliquots were sequenced. This methods study used CD8 T cells to benchmark TCR RNA copy counting and molecular-identifier clustering-based TCR repertoire sequencing (MIDCIRS). Paper-wide results and their limitations: About 2.9 recovered TCR RNA copies per cell were obtained by modeling, versus roughly 10 by digital PCR, implying a capture efficiency of approximately 27%. In CMV-specific effector cells, clones with more than 20 RNA copies accounted for over 99% of molecules, whereas in naive cells such clones accounted for under 1%. The naive libraries included spiked-in Jurkat TCR RNA (around 10 copies' worth), and this RNA is not part of the donor repertoire. When barcode sub-clustering was not used, chimeric consensus sequences inflated TCR diversity, with chimeras reaching as high as 47%. Spiked-in Jurkat TCR RNA equal to a single cell's worth was reported to be detectable even within 1,100,000 naive CD8 T cells. Highly expanded clone sizes could be underestimated because identical TCR molecules may share a barcode.

Its CDR3 holds 14 amino acids, cysteine through phenylalanine. Here the CDR3 DNA is all that survives: 42 bases in frame from base 1. Relative to germline, V is 4 bases shorter and J is 2 bases shorter, with 11 bases between their ends. Naive CD8 T cell libraries were made from approximately 20,000 to 1,000,000 sorted cells using 10%, 30% or 50% of purified RNA. On a BD FACSAria II, naive CD8 T cells were FACS-sorted as CD8+CD4-CCR7+CD45RA+ and collected into RLT Plus buffer. More than 8 TCR copies' worth of Jurkat RNA were spiked into about 20,000-1,000,000 naive CD8 T cell samples to test detection sensitivity. CD8 T cells were enriched with RosetteSep CD8+ T Cell Enrichment Cocktail and Ficoll-Paque, followed by ACK red cell lysis. The protocol used for the library was PCR. Sequencing used an Illumina HiSeq 4000. Bulk TCR libraries were prepared as previously described, using TCR primers listed in Table S5. Total RNA was purified with the Qiagen AllPrep DNA/RNA kit. Reads from multiple sequencing runs of the same library were pooled before analysis. The study's processing was this. Reads were retained only if their TCR constant sequence matched exactly, and those retained reads were trimmed to 150 nt and grouped according to their 12-nt molecular barcodes. Reads in each barcode group were sub-clustered using a 15% Levenshtein threshold, and a quality-weighted consensus sequence was built for each RNA molecule. Non-functional sequences were removed, as were lower-count sequences one edit away from another. Barcode sub-clusters with fewer than 20% of the maximum read count were removed, based on fitting two negative binomial distributions. TCRdb applied fastp at Q25 and MiXCR to the public reads, then kept only in-frame beta chains. Every CDR3 protein is listed once, alongside the most common genes and DNA of its rows. In this record, the V and J calls reflect TCRdb's handling and not the investigators' own analysis. The sample table records about 640,000 distinct CDR3 sequences; around 20% of these occur just once. The ten largest clones capture under 0.95% of the sample.

Material for sequencing was naive CD8+ T cells from blood, with Jurkat cell RNA spiked in. The cell subset or site label on this specimen signifies: FACS-sorted CD8+CD4-CCR7+CD45RA+ naive T cells. The chain is made from TRBV12-3 or TRBV12-4 and TRBJ2-5; TRBD1 is a possible D gene, resting on 6 matching bases. The source is a human donor in good health. Some libraries in this study had Jurkat cell RNA spiked in. The DNA sequence reads TGTGCCAGCAGTTACAGGGCCCCTCAAGAGACCCAGTACTTC. It codes for CASSYRAPQETQYF.